A single sample gave rise to the 23 T cell receptor beta chains below, sequenced in a study of CD8 T cells in Susac syndrome. Reverse transcription used about 0.45 to 1 ug RNA and random hexamers. A single record per CDR3 protein comes from TCRdb applying MiXCR to the immunoSEQ multiplex PCR reads. The sample has 69,000 or so distinct CDR3 sequences, around 95% seen once; the top ten hold 0.56%. The source material was CD8+ T cells from PBMCs. Receptors were obtained from a human donor with multiple sclerosis.

This clonotype was counted a single time. The chain combines TRBV11-1 with TRBJ2-5; D might be TRBD1 or TRBD2, each matching 5 bases. V was pared by 3 bases and J by 1 base, with 12 bases between. The germline gives CDR1 SGHAT, CDR2 FQDESV (reference sequence). The CDR3 runs to 15 residues. The CDR3 is CASSLTGTLQETQYF. DNA for the CDR3: TGTGCCAGCAGCTTGACGGGGACCCTCCAAGAGACCCAGTACTTC.

This sequence joins TRBV5-6 and TRBJ2-1; D is unresolved. V lost 4 bases and J lost 4, with 6 bases in between. Germline lookup yields CDR1 SGHDT and CDR2 YYEEEE. The CDR3 runs 12 residues. The CDR3 sequence is CASSTDYNEQFF. CDR3 bases: TGTGCCAGCAGCACCGATTACAATGAGCAGTTCTTC.

CDR3: CASSPFSGETQYF. In DNA, the CDR3 is TGTGCCAGCAGTCCGTTCTCGGGGGAGACCCAGTACTTC. The chain links TRBV27 to TRBJ2-5, with a possible D match to TRBD2 (5 bases). CDR1 is MNHEY and CDR2 is SMNVEV in the germline V gene (reference sequence). Trimming pared 5 bases from V and 5 bases from J, leaving 12 bases between. The CDR3 runs to 13 residues.

The chain has TRBV7-2 and TRBJ2-1, with D perhaps TRBD2 (6 bases). Germline loops: CDR1 SGHTA, CDR2 FQGNSA. Trimming took 1 base from V and 4 from J, leaving 14 bases between them. This CDR3 is built from 16 residues. Here the CDR3 DNA reads TGTGCCAGCAGCTTAGGGGGGGAATTTAGATACAATGAGCAGTTCTTC. This codes for CASSLGGEFRYNEQFF.

V gene TRBV20-1 combines with J gene TRBJ2-3; 7 positions agree with TRBD2. The trim removed 0 bases at V and 6 bases at J, leaving 9 bases unmatched. The CDR3 length is 15 residues. Looked up from germline, CDR1 is DFQATT and CDR2 is SNEGSKA (reference sequence). The CDR3 loop is CSARDYSGGPDTQYF. CDR3 sequence (DNA): TGCAGTGCTAGAGATTACTCGGGAGGACCGGATACGCAGTATTTT.

The chain has TRBV9 and TRBJ1-6, with D possibly TRBD1 on 5 matching bases. The CDR3 spans 15 residues. Between the trimmed V and J ends, which lost 0 bases and 8 bases, there was a span of 12 bases. Germline loops: CDR1 SGDLS, CDR2 YYNGEE. This chain's CDR3 is CASSVVFGADSPLHF. The CDR3 nucleotides read TGTGCCAGCAGCGTAGTTTTCGGGGCGGATTCACCCCTCCACTTT.

The chain combines TRBV7-9 with TRBJ2-7, with D maybe TRBD2 (5 bases). CDR3 length equals 13 residues. Germline V lookup: CDR1 SEHNR, CDR2 FQNEAQ (reference sequence). Trimming removed 5 bases from V and 4 bases from J, with 12 bases in between. Written as DNA, the CDR3 is TGTGCCAGCAGCCACAAGTCGGGGTACGAGCAGTACTTC. Residues: CASSHKSGYEQYF.

This clonotype was seen once. This chain joins TRBV5-4 and TRBJ2-7, with D possibly called TRBD1 or TRBD2 (5 bases each). Trimming removed 2 bases from V and 0 bases from J, with 9 bases in between. The V gene's germline CDR1 is SGHNT and CDR2 YYREEE (reference sequence). This CDR3 comprises 14 residues. For the CDR3, the DNA is TGTGCCAGCAGCTTAGACAGCGGCTCCTACGAGCAGTACTTC. Translated, it gives CASSLDSGSYEQYF.

This chain joins TRBV15 and TRBJ2-7; no reliable D call. With 1 base removed from V and 0 bases from J, the gap between germline ends came to 13 bases. The CDR3 loop spans 16 amino acids. CDR1 LNHNV and CDR2 YYDKDF come from the germline V gene (reference sequence). The DNA of the CDR3 is TGTGCCACCAGCAGAGTCCCCCCGCAGCACTCCTACGAGCAGTACTTC. Residues: CATSRVPPQHSYEQYF.

The chain is built from TRBV7-8 and TRBJ2-3; D assignment may be TRBD1 or TRBD2 (6 bases each). The CDR3 runs to 14 residues. Germline V gives CDR1 SGHVS, CDR2 FQNEAQ. With 6 bases removed from V and 4 bases from J, the gap between germline ends came to 14 bases. CDR3 protein: CASREEGVADTQYF. The CDR3 DNA sequence: TGTGCCAGCAGGGAGGAGGGGGTAGCAGATACGCAGTATTTT.

The CDR3 DNA sequence: TGTGCCAGCAGCTTAGCTATTGGGGACGGAGAGACCCAGTACTTC. Translated, it gives CASSLAIGDGETQYF. The V and J genes are TRBV7-9 and TRBJ2-5; the D gene could be TRBD1 or TRBD2 (5 bases each). The V gene's germline CDR1 is SEHNR and CDR2 FQNEAQ (reference sequence). The CDR3 sequence is 15 residues long. The V end was cut by 0 bases, the J end by 4 bases, with 12 bases between. Combining the CDR3 with reference TRBV7-9 and TRBJ2-5 gives the whole variable domain DTGVSQNPRHKITKRGQNVTFRCDPISEHNRLYWYRQTLGQGPEFLTYFQNEAQLEKSRLLSDRFSAERPKGSFSTLEIQRTEQGDSAMYLCASSLAIGDGETQYFGPGTRLLVL.

This chain connects TRBV27 to TRBJ1-1; D is ambiguous. The V end was cut by 5 bases, the J end by 5 bases, with 9 bases between. CDR3 length: 12 amino acids. CDR1 MNHEY and CDR2 SMNVEV come from the germline V gene (reference sequence). The CDR3 is CASSPLGTEAFF. The CDR3 nucleotides read TGTGCCAGCAGTCCCCTAGGGACTGAAGCTTTCTTT.

V usage is TRBV11-3 and J usage is TRBJ1-1; D unresolved. V was clipped by 2 bases and J by 6 bases, with 10 bases between them. The length of the CDR3 is 13 residues. Germline V CDR1 and CDR2: SGHNT, YENEEA. CDR3 sequence reads: CASSLNVGSEAFF. The CDR3 DNA reads TGTGCCAGCAGCTTAAACGTGGGGTCTGAAGCTTTCTTT.

The V gene is TRBV7-9, the J gene TRBJ1-6; 7 bases fit TRBD1. There are 14 residues in the CDR3. J lost 9 bases, V lost 6 bases, and 8 bases had no gene match. CDR1 is SEHNR, CDR2 FQNEAQ, per germline (reference sequence). CDR3 bases: TGTGCCAGCAGACGTCCGGGACAGCCTTCACCCCTCCACTTT. Translation: CASRRPGQPSPLHF.

The genes are TRBV4-1 and TRBJ2-7; 11 bases fit TRBD2. V shed 4 bases, J shed 3 bases, and the junction held 5 bases outside the gene matches. The germline gives CDR1 MGHRA, CDR2 YSYEKL. The CDR3 runs to 15 residues. The CDR3 here is CASSPLLAGDYEQYF. Written as DNA, the CDR3 is TGCGCCAGCAGCCCCCTACTAGCGGGGGACTACGAGCAGTACTTC.

The V call is TRBV15, the J call TRBJ2-1, with TRBD2 matching 10 bases. The CDR3 spans 16 residues. V lost 0 bases and J lost 6; bases outside the gene matches: 5. The V gene's germline CDR1 is LNHNV and CDR2 YYDKDF (reference sequence). The chain's CDR3 is CATSRDGSGRANEQFF. For the CDR3, the DNA is TGTGCCACCAGCAGAGATGGGAGCGGGAGGGCCAATGAGCAGTTCTTC.

This clonotype was recorded once. The chain uses TRBV7-8 and TRBJ2-1, with TRBD2 identical over 13 bases. The trim removed 4 bases at V and 8 bases at J, leaving 8 bases unmatched. CDR1 is SGHVS, CDR2 FQNEAQ, per germline. The CDR3 loop spans 16 amino acids. In nucleotides, the CDR3 is TGTGCCAGCAGCTCTCCCGGACTAGCGGGAGCTCATGAGCAGTTCTTC. Amino acid sequence: CASSSPGLAGAHEQFF. Full variable domain (outside the CDR3, taken from reference TRBV7-8 and TRBJ2-1): GAGVSQSPRYKVAKRGQDVALRCDPISGHVSLFWYQQALGQGPEFLTYFQNEAQLDKSGLPSDRFFAERPEGSVSTLKIQRTQQEDSAVYLCASSSPGLAGAHEQFFGPGTRLTVL.

The V call is TRBV28, the J call TRBJ2-5; D is ambiguous. The CDR3 loop spans 14 amino acids. CDR1 MDHEN and CDR2 SYDVKM come from the germline V gene. Deletions cut 3 bases from V and 0 bases from J, with 8 bases between. CDR3 bases: TGTGCCAGCAGTTTTAAGGAGAACCAAGAGACCCAGTACTTC. It yields the protein CASSFKENQETQYF.

The J gene is TRBJ2-3, the V gene TRBV15, with D perhaps matching TRBD2 (5 bases). This CDR3 spans 16 amino acids. The germline V gene has CDR1 LNHNV and CDR2 YYDKDF (reference sequence). V was pared by 0 bases and J by 6 bases, with 16 bases between. The CDR3 loop reads CATSRDQYGEGDTQYF. CDR3 bases: TGTGCCACCAGCAGAGATCAGTACGGGGAAGGGGATACGCAGTATTTT.

This chain joins TRBV20-1 and TRBJ1-4, with D possibly being TRBD1 (5 bases). Per the germline V gene, CDR1 is DFQATT and CDR2 is SNEGSKA (reference sequence). Trimming removed 0 bases at V and 5 bases at J, with 10 bases between. CDR3 length: 14 amino acids. CDR3 loop: CSARDRDQNEKLFF. The CDR3 DNA reads TGCAGTGCTAGAGACCGGGACCAAAATGAAAAACTGTTTTTT.

The chain couples TRBV27 to TRBJ2-1; 9 bases agree with TRBD2. J was trimmed by 10 bases and V by 1 base; bases with no gene match: 8. CDR1 is MNHEY and CDR2 is SMNVEV in the germline V gene (reference sequence). This CDR3 is built from 15 residues. CDR3 sequence reads: CASSLYMASGAEQFF. In nucleotides, the CDR3 is TGTGCCAGCAGTTTATATATGGCTAGCGGGGCGGAGCAGTTCTTC.

The chain has TRBV20-1 and TRBJ2-7; 9 bases fit TRBD2. The CDR3 loop spans 16 amino acids. Per the germline V gene, CDR1 is DFQATT and CDR2 is SNEGSKA (reference sequence). Trimming cost V 0 bases and J 1 base; bases outside gene matches: 7. The CDR3 region is CSARDPRLADSYEQYF. The CDR3 DNA reads as TGCAGTGCTAGAGATCCACGACTAGCGGATTCCTACGAGCAGTACTTC.

The V and J genes are TRBV27 and TRBJ1-2; D is unclear. CDR1 and CDR2 from the germline V gene are MNHEY and SMNVEV (reference sequence). Trimming cost V 3 bases and J 6 bases, with 11 bases left between them. The CDR3 has 13 amino acids. The CDR3 nucleotides read TGTGCCAGCAGTTTTCTGCCCCCAAATGGCTACACCTTC. Translation gives CASSFLPPNGYTF.